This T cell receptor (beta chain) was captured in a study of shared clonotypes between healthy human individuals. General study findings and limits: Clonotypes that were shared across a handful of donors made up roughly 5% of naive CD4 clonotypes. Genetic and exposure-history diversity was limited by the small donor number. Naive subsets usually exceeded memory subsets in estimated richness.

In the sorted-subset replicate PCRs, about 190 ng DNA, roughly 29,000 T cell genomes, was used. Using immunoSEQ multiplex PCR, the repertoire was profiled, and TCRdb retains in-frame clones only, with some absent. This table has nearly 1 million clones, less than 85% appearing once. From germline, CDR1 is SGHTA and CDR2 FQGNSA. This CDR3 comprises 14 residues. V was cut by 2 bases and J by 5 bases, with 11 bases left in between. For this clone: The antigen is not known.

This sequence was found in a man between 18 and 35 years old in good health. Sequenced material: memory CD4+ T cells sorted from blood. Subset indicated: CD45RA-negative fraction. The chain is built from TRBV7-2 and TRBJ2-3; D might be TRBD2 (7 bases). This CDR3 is CASSLIGGRDTQYF. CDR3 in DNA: TGTGCCAGCAGCTTAATCGGGGGGCGAGATACGCAGTATTTT.